A single sample is the source of the 24 T cell receptor delta chains below, sequenced in a study of Vδ1+ human thymocytes. These receptors have no identified antigens. Sequences come from RNA converted to cDNA by reverse transcription. Multiplex PCR used pooled V-gene forward primers and a constant-region reverse primer to amplify CDR3s. TCRdb re-analyzed the multiplex PCR reads via CATT. Among about 75,000 delta-chain clones listed, approximately 37% were seen once. Study-level points and caveats: Highly polyclonal TRG and TRD repertoires with Gaussian CDR3 length distributions appeared in thymus.

Sequencing used Vdelta1+ gamma-delta thymocytes from the thymus. The subset was: FACS-sorted CD3+ TCRalphabeta- TCRVdelta1+ TCRVdelta2- thymocytes. Receptors were obtained from a boy under two years old who had congenital heart surgery.

This clone was detected only a few times. The chain joins TRDV2 to TRDJ1, with 13 bases that match TRDD3. This CDR3 spans 20 amino acids. Unmatched junction bases numbered 13, after V lost 0 bases and J lost 1 base. Germline CDR1 is GEAIGNYY and CDR2 is EKD. The CDR3 protein is CACDTGVTGGYAIITDKLIF. The CDR3 DNA reads TGTGCCTGTGACACCGGTGTTACTGGGGGATACGCGATTATCACCGATAAACTCATCTTT.

This clone has a handful of counts. The rearrangement links TRDV1 to TRDJ1; 8 positions agree with TRDD3. V lost 1 base, J lost 0 bases, and 13 bases stayed unmatched. The CDR3 totals 19 residues. Germline V gives CDR1 TSWWSYY, CDR2 QGS. The CDR3 loop is CALGERAQYWGPDTDKLIF. DNA for the CDR3: TGTGCTCTTGGGGAACGTGCGCAGTACTGGGGGCCCGACACCGATAAACTCATCTTT.

The chain recombines TRDV1 with TRDJ1; 13 bases line up with TRDD3. The junction had 17 bases not matched to a gene; V was cut back by 1 base and J by 0 bases. Germline assignment: CDR1 TSWWSYY and CDR2 QGS. The CDR3 contains 22 residues. In DNA form, the CDR3 reads TGTGCTCTTGGGGAACAGCCTTCCTGCCCAACTGGGGGATACGCGTACACCGATAAACTCATCTTT. Translation gives CALGEQPSCPTGGYAYTDKLIF.

The J gene is TRDJ1, the V gene TRDV1, with unresolved D. Trimming removed 4 bases at V and 2 bases at J, with 11 bases between. The length of the CDR3 is 14 residues. Germline CDR1 reads TSWWSYY; CDR2 reads QGS. The CDR3 protein is CALGAPGQTDKLIF. CDR3 nucleotides: TGTGCTCTTGGGGCACCCGGCCAAACCGATAAACTCATCTTT.

The chain links TRDV1 to TRDJ1, with a weak D call TRDD3 (6 bases). Germline V gene data show CDR1 as TSWWSYY and CDR2 as QGS. This CDR3 comprises 22 residues. V lost 0 bases, J lost 0 bases, and 29 bases lay in between. The CDR3 DNA reads TGTGCTCTTGGGGAACTGGTCGCGAGGTTCTGGGGCCCACCCCCCTACACCGATAAACTCATCTTT. It encodes CALGELVARFWGPPPYTDKLIF.

The chain carries TRDV1 and TRDJ1; TRDD3 aligns across 11 bases. Germline CDR1 TSWWSYY, CDR2 QGS. With V trimmed by 3 bases and J by 5 bases, 23 bases remained unmatched. This CDR3 is built from 21 residues. In nucleotides, the CDR3 is TGTGCTCTTGGGGAGCAGCCTTCCTACACTGGGGGATATTGGTGGGCGGATAAACTCATCTTT. Translated, it gives CALGEQPSYTGGYWWADKLIF.

About this clone: The sample carries other DNA sequences with the same CDR3. The chain has TRDV1 and TRDJ1; D ambiguous. The V gene's germline CDR1 is TSWWSYY and CDR2 QGS. The CDR3 totals 17 residues. V lost 4 bases and J 2 bases, leaving 20 bases between the germline ends. The CDR3 spells CALGGTSFPRETDKLIF. The DNA for the CDR3 is TGTGCTCTTGGGGGAACCAGTTTTCCCCGAGAGACCGATAAACTCATCTTT.

This chain links TRDV2 with TRDJ1; TRDD3 matches 12 bases. J gave up 9 bases and V 3 bases, and 10 bases lay outside the gene matches. The CDR3 spans 15 residues. Per the germline V gene, CDR1 is GEAIGNYY and CDR2 is EKD. This CDR3 reads CACDVLGDTRLQLIF. The CDR3 DNA reads TGTGCCTGTGACGTACTGGGGGATACTAGGCTCCAACTCATCTTT.

A note on this clone: The sample contains more than one DNA sequence encoding this CDR3. This chain uses TRDV1 with TRDJ1, with TRDD3 matching over 8 bases. The germline V gene has CDR1 TSWWSYY and CDR2 QGS. Losses at the gene ends were 0 bases for V and 0 bases for J; bases not matched to a gene: 21. The CDR3 sequence is 22 residues long. CDR3 loop: CALGELGATLLGGGLYTDKLIF. The DNA of the CDR3 is TGTGCTCTTGGGGAACTAGGGGCCACACTCCTTGGTGGGGGATTGTACACCGATAAACTCATCTTT.

The chain links TRDV1 to TRDJ1; 8 bases line up with TRDD3. The CDR3 length is 16 residues. Germline V gives CDR1 TSWWSYY, CDR2 QGS. The junction had 14 bases not matched to a gene; V was cut back by 3 bases and J by 8 bases. The CDR3 DNA is TGTGCTCTTGGGGAGAATAGGGGTTGGGGGATCTTCAAACTCATCTTT. Encoded protein: CALGENRGWGIFKLIF.

The V call is TRDV1, the J call TRDJ1, with 13 positions matching TRDD3. This CDR3 comprises 21 residues. Germline V gives CDR1 TSWWSYY, CDR2 QGS. With 3 bases clipped from V and 3 bases from J, the junction kept 19 bases outside the gene matches. The CDR3 region is CALGDDDRTGGYAKEPDKLIF. DNA for the CDR3: TGTGCTCTTGGGGACGATGACCGTACTGGGGGATACGCCAAGGAACCCGATAAACTCATCTTT.

The rearrangement joins TRDV1 to TRDJ1; D is possibly TRDD3 (6 bases). Looked up from germline, CDR1 is TSWWSYY and CDR2 is QGS. Trimming pared 0 bases from V and 2 bases from J, leaving 19 bases between. The CDR3 has 18 residues. This CDR3 is CALGELVSPWGVTDKLIF. The CDR3 region has the DNA TGTGCTCTTGGGGAACTTGTAAGCCCCTGGGGAGTAACCGATAAACTCATCTTT.

This clone was found a few times. The chain uses TRDV1 and TRDJ1; maybe TRDD2 (6 bases). Germline V gene lookup returns CDR1 TSWWSYY and CDR2 QGS. V lost 1 base and J lost 1, with 31 bases in between. The CDR3 sequence is 22 residues long. The CDR3 region is CALGEPLPGLAFEGNSTDKLIF. The CDR3 nucleotides read TGTGCTCTTGGGGAACCCCTTCCGGGCCTCGCCTTTGAGGGGAATTCCACCGATAAACTCATCTTT.

As for this clone: The same CDR3 also results from other DNA sequences found in this sample. This rearrangement joins TRDV1 to TRDJ1; TRDD3 matches at 10 bases. The germline V gene has CDR1 TSWWSYY and CDR2 QGS. This CDR3 comprises 21 residues. The V gene end was trimmed by 1 base and the J gene end by 2 bases; junction bases not matched to a gene: 19. CDR3 nucleotides: TGTGCTCTTGGGGAACGCGACCGAACCATAATGGGGGATACCAGGACCGATAAACTCATCTTT. Translated: CALGERDRTIMGDTRTDKLIF.

The chain is built from TRDV1 and TRDJ1; 11 positions agree with TRDD3. The CDR3 is 19 residues long. Germline V gene lookup returns CDR1 TSWWSYY and CDR2 QGS. J lost 6 bases, V lost 6 bases, and 21 bases had no gene match. CDR3 in amino acids: CALGRRGPPPYWGINKLIF. The CDR3 coding sequence is TGTGCTCTTGGCAGAAGAGGACCTCCTCCTTACTGGGGGATAAATAAACTCATCTTT.

This clone has only a few counts. The chain has TRDV1 and TRDJ1, with TRDD3 as a possible D gene (6 bases). The V gene lost 1 base and the J gene lost 0 bases, with 15 bases spanning the gap. The V gene's germline CDR1 is TSWWSYY and CDR2 QGS. The CDR3 is 17 amino acids. The CDR3, as DNA: TGTGCTCTTGGGGAACCCCCCCGGGGATTATACACCGATAAACTCATCTTT. It is translated as CALGEPPRGLYTDKLIF.

The chain recombines TRDV1 with TRDJ1; weak D call: TRDD3 (5 bases). Looked up from germline, CDR1 is TSWWSYY and CDR2 is QGS. This CDR3 has 17 residues. V was shortened by 0 bases and J by 4 bases, with 18 bases between the two germline ends. CDR3 nucleotides: TGTGCTCTTGGGGAACTGTTCGAAAGCCGATACTACGATAAACTCATCTTT. Translation gives CALGELFESRYYDKLIF.

This clone showed up just once. The chain employs TRDV1 and TRDJ1; 7 bases agree with TRDD3. Judging by the DNA end, TRDJ2 fits better; the J call may be wrong. This CDR3 spans 23 amino acids. Germline CDR1 is TSWWSYY and CDR2 is QGS. The CDR3 DNA reads TGTGCTCTTGGGAAGCCTTCGAGGGCTCCTGGGGGTTCTCTAACCCCGTACACCGATAAACTCTTCTTT. This codes for CALGKPSRAPGGSLTPYTDKLFF.

The chain carries TRDV1 and TRDJ1; the D gene is possibly TRDD2 (5 bases). Trimming shortened V by 5 bases and J by 0 bases, and 37 bases separated the two germline ends. Germline V gene data show CDR1 as TSWWSYY and CDR2 as QGS. The CDR3 is 23 amino acids. The CDR3 is CALGTRALRSHALRIEYTDKLIF. CDR3 bases: TGTGCTCTTGGGACCCGAGCCCTACGGTCCCACGCACTCAGAATCGAGTACACCGATAAACTCATCTTT.

This clone has just a few counts. The chain combines TRDV1 with TRDJ1, with 7 nucleotides matching TRDD3. The trim removed 0 bases at V and 0 bases at J, leaving 25 bases unmatched. The CDR3 sequence is 23 residues long. The germline CDR1 and CDR2 sequences are TSWWSYY and QGS. CDR3 bases: TGTGCTCTTGGGGAACTAGGGTGCCTACCCACCGTTGTTGGGGGAATGTACACCGATAAACTCATCTTT. It yields the protein CALGELGCLPTVVGGMYTDKLIF.

The V and J genes are TRDV1 and TRDJ1; 9 nucleotides match TRDD3. The CDR3 has 19 residues. The junction had 14 bases not matched to a gene; V was cut back by 0 bases and J by 3 bases. Per germline, CDR1 TSWWSYY and CDR2 QGS. The CDR3 DNA reads as TGTGCTCTTGGGGAACTAGCGCGCCTCCTGGGGGATGGGGCCGATAAACTCATCTTT. This codes for CALGELARLLGDGADKLIF.

The chain carries TRDV1 and TRDJ1, with D possibly TRDD3 on 5 matching bases. Germline V gene lookup returns CDR1 TSWWSYY and CDR2 QGS. The CDR3 loop spans 20 amino acids. V dropped 0 bases and J dropped 0 bases, with 23 bases sitting between them. CDR3 residues: CALGELVLSPRYWYTDKLIF. The CDR3 nucleotides are TGTGCTCTTGGGGAACTAGTCCTTTCCCCCAGATACTGGTACACCGATAAACTCATCTTT.

V gene TRDV1 combines with J gene TRDJ1, with TRDD3 matching 10 bases. With 1 base clipped from V and 0 bases from J, the junction kept 23 bases outside the gene matches. The CDR3 extends over 23 amino acids. In germline, CDR1 is TSWWSYY, CDR2 QGS. DNA for the CDR3: TGTGCTCTTGGGGAACGGTGTCCGGCGGGGCCTTCGTACTGGGGGATCTACACCGATAAACTCATCTTT. As protein: CALGERCPAGPSYWGIYTDKLIF.

This clone was picked up a small number of times. The rearrangement uses TRDV2 and TRDJ1; D perhaps matches TRDD3 (6 bases). Per the germline V gene, CDR1 is GEAIGNYY and CDR2 is EKD. The CDR3 sequence is 16 residues long. Trimming removed 1 base from V and 1 base from J, with 15 bases in between. The CDR3 reads CACDTLWGMATDKLIF. DNA for the CDR3: TGTGCCTGTGACACGCTCTGGGGCATGGCCACCGATAAACTCATCTTT.